The T cell receptor (beta chain) described here comes from a study of blood T cell repertoires in COVID-19. J lost 2 bases, V lost 4 bases, and 9 bases had no gene match. This CDR3 has 16 amino acids. Germline V gives CDR1 KGHSH, CDR2 LQKENI. Only in-frame clones appear in the TCRdb table, and some are missing; sequencing was by immunoSEQ multiplex PCR. Of some 150,000 clones in the sample, less than 90% were seen once. The chain uses TRBV18 and TRBJ2-3; 7 nucleotides match TRBD1. The TCR originated in a human donor in a cohort sampled during active COVID-19. The sequenced sample was peripheral blood. For the CDR3, the DNA is TGTGCCAGCTCACTTCGGGACAGCCGACACACAGATACGCAGTATTTT. This encodes CASSLRDSRHTDTQYF.